These 11 T cell receptor beta chains were all obtained from the same sample, sequenced in a study of cytomegalovirus exposure and HLA in healthy donors. Profiling relied on immunoSEQ multiplex PCR, and the TCRdb table lists in-frame clones only, not all of them. The table has 150,000 or so clones, around 83% seen once; the top ten hold around 2.1%. Sample: PBMCs. The receptor source for this set is a human donor in good health.

The chain uses TRBV4-2 and TRBJ2-2; 7 positions match TRBD1. J lost 0 bases, V lost 7 bases, and 11 bases had no gene match. The germline CDR1 and CDR2 sequences are LGHNA and YNFKEQ. The CDR3 is made up of 17 amino acids. CDR3 residues: CASTRPADRANTGELFF. CDR3 DNA: TGTGCCAGCACCCGACCCGCTGACAGGGCGAACACCGGGGAGCTGTTTTTT.

This chain joins TRBV11-2 and TRBJ2-7; D might be TRBD2 (5 bases). Germline lookup yields CDR1 SGHAT and CDR2 FQNNGV. The CDR3 contains 14 residues. V dropped 5 bases and J dropped 7 bases, with 18 bases sitting between them. The CDR3 protein is CASSRSGSLGEQYF. CDR3 sequence (DNA): TGTGCCAGCAGCCGTTCGGGATCCTTGGGAGAGCAGTACTTC.

The J gene is TRBJ2-5, the V gene TRBV6-5; tentative D call: TRBD1 (6 bases). CDR1 is MNHEY and CDR2 is SVGAGI in the germline V gene. CDR3 length: 14 residues. With 2 bases removed from V and 5 bases from J, the gap between germline ends came to 12 bases. The CDR3 DNA reads as TGTGCCAGCAGTTACGGGGGCAGAGGGGAGACCCAGTACTTC. It specifies CASSYGGRGETQYF.

The rearrangement links TRBV5-8 to TRBJ1-2; 9 bases are a match to TRBD1. The CDR3 length is 13 residues. Germline V gene data show CDR1 as SGHTS and CDR2 as YDEGEE. The V segment lost 3 bases and the J segment 6 bases; nucleotides outside the gene matches: 3. CDR3 bases: TGTGCCAGCAGCTGGGACAGGGTAAATGGCTACACCTTC. It encodes CASSWDRVNGYTF.

The chain uses TRBV9 and TRBJ1-3, with 7 bases fitting TRBD1. The ends lost 4 bases at V and 2 bases at J; junction bases unmatched: 6. This CDR3 comprises 15 residues. Germline values: CDR1 SGDLS, CDR2 YYNGEE. CDR3 protein: CASSPTGKAGNTIYF. The CDR3 DNA reads as TGTGCCAGCAGCCCGACAGGGAAGGCTGGAAACACCATATATTTT.

This chain joins TRBV18 and TRBJ1-1, with 7 nucleotides matching TRBD1. V dropped 3 bases and J dropped 4; count of bases not matched to a gene: 5. This CDR3 is built from 14 residues. Germline V lookup: CDR1 KGHSH, CDR2 LQKENI. The CDR3 sequence is CASSPGAGGTEAFF. As DNA, the CDR3 is TGTGCCAGCTCACCCGGGGCAGGGGGCACTGAAGCTTTCTTT.

The chain combines TRBV4-1 with TRBJ1-1; perhaps TRBD1 as D (6 bases). Germline V gene lookup returns CDR1 MGHRA and CDR2 YSYEKL. V was trimmed by 0 bases and J by 4 bases, leaving 12 bases between them. The CDR3 covers 15 residues. The CDR3 loop is CASSQEEARGTEAFF. CDR3 nucleotides: TGCGCCAGCAGCCAAGAGGAGGCCAGGGGCACTGAAGCTTTCTTT.

The rearrangement joins TRBV27 to TRBJ2-1; a weak D match, TRBD1 (5 bases). Trimming left V 0 bases short and J 5 bases short, with 11 bases between. The CDR3 is 15 residues long. Germline lookup yields CDR1 MNHEY and CDR2 SMNVEV (reference sequence). The DNA of the CDR3 is TGTGCCAGCAGTTTATCGAGACAGAGACACAATGAGCAGTTCTTC. Its protein is CASSLSRQRHNEQFF.

The chain is built from TRBV9 and TRBJ2-2, with D perhaps matching TRBD1 (6 bases). The CDR3 runs 19 residues. V lost 1 base and J 0 bases, leaving 19 bases between the germline ends. Germline-derived CDR1 and CDR2 are SGDLS and YYNGEE. The CDR3 bases are TGTGCCAGCAGCGTAACCCCCTTAGGACAGTTTACGAACACCGGGGAGCTGTTTTTT. Its translation: CASSVTPLGQFTNTGELFF.

A single count supports this clone. The rearrangement links TRBV28 to TRBJ2-1, with 10 bases matching TRBD2. V was pared by 4 bases and J by 7 bases, with 19 bases of the junction left unmatched. The CDR3 extends over 19 amino acids. The V gene's germline CDR1 is MDHEN and CDR2 SYDVKM. The chain's CDR3 is CASSSESDRPSGRRNEQFF. CDR3 in DNA: TGTGCCAGCAGTTCCGAATCCGACAGACCTAGCGGGAGAAGGAATGAGCAGTTCTTC.

The V gene is TRBV7-6, the J gene TRBJ2-7, with 11 bases identical to TRBD2. The CDR3 consists of 16 residues. Germline trimming cut 1 base from V and 4 bases from J; bases unmatched to any gene: 6. Germline CDR1 reads SGHVS; CDR2 reads FNYEAQ. The chain's CDR3 is CASSLGGTSGSYEQYF. In nucleotides, the CDR3 is TGTGCCAGCAGCTTAGGGGGGACTAGCGGTTCGTACGAGCAGTACTTC.